The entry below describes one TCR beta chain. The antigen remains undetermined. PCR primers comprised 60 Vbeta and 13 Jbeta primers. Source study methods: Later reanalysis found around 74 million unique TCR beta chains, 10 million to 14 million of them shared. Produced via immunoSEQ multiplex PCR; TCRdb's table is partial and in-frame only. V and J calls and clone size are those listed in that table; D and trimming were worked out from the DNA. The profile shows about 200,000 clones, approximately 70% of them singletons. The germline V and J ends were trimmed by 4 bases and 5 bases, with 13 bases remaining between them. The CDR3 has 14 residues. Per germline, CDR1 SGDLS and CDR2 YYNGEE. This entry comes from a study of cytomegalovirus exposure and HLA in healthy donors. Regarding the study as a whole: Follow-up analysis later connected one missense variant in DCLRE1C with trimming of TCR beta V- and J-genes.

The chain joins TRBV9 to TRBJ2-1; the D gene is possibly TRBD1 (5 bases). Sample: PBMCs. This receptor was taken from a man in his forties in good health and CMV-seropositive. CDR3 bases: TGTGCCAGCAGCAAGACAGAACCGAACAATGAGCAGTTCTTC. It specifies CASSKTEPNNEQFF.